This T cell receptor (beta chain) was retrieved from a study of regulatory T cells in long-lasting Graves disease (dated by TCRdb to the early 2020s). Background for the entire study: Newly diagnosed Graves' disease patients had taken antithyroid drugs for less than 3 months. Peripheral blood TCR sequencing and RNA sequencing compared persistent Graves' disease patients with newly diagnosed Graves' disease patients. The study took place in China and was registered as a clinical trial. TCR sequencing covered approximately 13 persistent and 20 newly diagnosed Graves' disease patients, around 35 samples in total.

A remark on this clonotype: There is no known antigen for this receptor. Per-base quality was not reported, and no clone a single base away is much larger than it.

According to the study, the label for this sample's time point signals: newly diagnosed GD, antithyroid drugs for less than 3 months. For both TCR sequencing and RNA sequencing, RNA was extracted from PBMCs using TRIzol. Graves' disease was diagnosed according to American Thyroid Association guidelines. Patients were recruited from an endocrinology department in Xi'an, China. Each patient gave approximately 9 milliliters of peripheral blood, collected in an EDTA anticoagulant tube. Ficoll Paque Plus density gradient separation was used to isolate PBMCs, and no further T cell sorting was performed. An Agilent 2100 Bioanalyzer and agarose gel were used to assess RNA quality, and a NanoDrop 2000 was used to measure RNA concentration. General study outcomes and caveats: Patients with persistent disease shared more public clonotypes (around 3,000) than newly diagnosed patients did (more than 900). The small sample size was acknowledged by the authors as a limitation that may reduce accuracy. The study examined only peripheral blood because the primary lesion, thyroid tissue, could not be accessed. Lower TCR Shannon entropy and fewer highly expanded clones were observed in persistent Graves' disease patients than in newly diagnosed patients, which suggested clonal expansion. Sequencing and analysis were limited to the TCR beta chain.

The library was prepared using multiplex PCR. These reads were obtained on an Illumina HiSeq 4000. iRepertoire HTBI primers and Arm-PCR amplification of CDR3 regions were used to construct TCR beta libraries. Gel purification was performed on PCR products prior to sequencing. The original pipeline was this. Gene usage analysis of CDR3 amino acid clonotypes relied on the 60 or so TRBV and 14 TRBJ segments identified across samples. COPE and FqMerger were used to merge the filtered high-quality paired reads into contigs. BLAST was used to align contigs to the IMGT TRBV, TRBD and TRBJ reference genes, and CDR3 was defined following IMGT. Any clonotype with a frequency above 0.1% was counted as a highly expanded clone. Shannon entropy served as the measure of repertoire diversity, while the Gini coefficient captured V-J evenness. A clonotype found in more than one individual was treated as public. Starting from the raw public reads, TCRdb applied fastp trimming at Q25, assembled clones with MiXCR and retained in-frame beta chains. When rows share a CDR3 protein, they turn into one entry using the most common DNA and genes. V and J calls and clone size were set by TCRdb, not the authors. The sample records approximately 230,000 distinct CDR3 sequences, around 18% of which are singletons. Of the sample, roughly a fifth falls within the top ten clones.

This TCR derives from a female donor with Graves disease. The material was peripheral blood mononuclear cells (PBMCs), obtained at new diagnosis, from a patient treated with antithyroid drugs.

The nucleotide sequence is TGCAGTGCTAGAGAAGTGGCGGGAGGTACCAGTAACAATGAGCAGTTCTTC. Translated, it gives CSAREVAGGTSNNEQFF. The chain is made from TRBV20-1 and TRBJ2-1; 8 central nucleotides agree with TRBD2. The CDR3 covers 17 residues, taking in both the cysteine and the phenylalanine. The sequence is cut down to CDR3 DNA, 51 bases in frame from base 1. V is cut back by 0 bases and J by 5 bases, with 12 bases in the junction unmatched. Via the germline V gene (reference sequence), CDR1 is DFQATT and CDR2 SNEGSKA.